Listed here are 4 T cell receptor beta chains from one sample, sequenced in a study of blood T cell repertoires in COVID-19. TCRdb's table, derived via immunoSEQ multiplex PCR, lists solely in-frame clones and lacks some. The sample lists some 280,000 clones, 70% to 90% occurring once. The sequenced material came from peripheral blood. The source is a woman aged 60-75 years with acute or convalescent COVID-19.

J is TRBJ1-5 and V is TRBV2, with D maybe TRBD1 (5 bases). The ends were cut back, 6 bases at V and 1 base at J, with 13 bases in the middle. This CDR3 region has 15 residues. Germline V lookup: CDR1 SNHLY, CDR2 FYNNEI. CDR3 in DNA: TGTGCCAGCAGCGACGGGGGAAAAAGCAATCAGCCCCAGCATTTT. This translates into CASSDGGKSNQPQHF.

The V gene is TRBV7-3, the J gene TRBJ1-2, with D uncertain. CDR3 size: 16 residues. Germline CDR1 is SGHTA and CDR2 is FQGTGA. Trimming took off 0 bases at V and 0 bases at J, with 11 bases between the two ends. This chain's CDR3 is CASSLTARTANYGYTF. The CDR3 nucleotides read TGTGCCAGCAGCTTAACGGCCCGCACAGCTAACTATGGCTACACCTTC.

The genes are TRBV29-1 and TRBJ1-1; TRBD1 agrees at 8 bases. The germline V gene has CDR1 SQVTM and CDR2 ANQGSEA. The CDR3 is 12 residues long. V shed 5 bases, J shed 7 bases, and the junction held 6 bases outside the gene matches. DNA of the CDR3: TGCAGCGTTACCAGGGGGCCGTATGAAGCTTTCTTT. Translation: CSVTRGPYEAFF.

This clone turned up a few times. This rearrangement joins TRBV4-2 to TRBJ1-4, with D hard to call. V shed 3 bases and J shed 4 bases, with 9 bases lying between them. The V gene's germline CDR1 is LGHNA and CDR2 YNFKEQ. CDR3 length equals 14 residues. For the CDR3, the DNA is TGTGCCAGCAGCCATCAACGGGGTAATGAAAAACTGTTTTTT. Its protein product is CASSHQRGNEKLFF.